Below, 3 T cell receptor beta chains from the same sample are listed, as sequenced in a study of tumor and adjacent non-tumor tissue in lung cancer. This sample's RNA came from whole unsorted tissue. The normal lung tissue was taken more than 3 cm from the tumor edge. TCRbeta libraries were built with three rounds of nested PCR, modified from ARM-PCR. Each CDR3 protein gets one entry after TCRdb re-called the multiplex PCR reads with MiXCR. In the table there are roughly 67,000 distinct CDR3 sequences, approximately 73% of which are singletons. Sequenced: distant non-tumor lung tissue. The receptor source for this set is a man aged 55 to 70 with non-small cell lung cancer.

This chain connects TRBV30 to TRBJ2-1, with 7 bases matching TRBD2. Germline V gene sequence: CDR1 GTSNPN, CDR2 SVGIG (reference sequence). The CDR3 totals 15 residues. V shed 6 bases, J shed 13 bases, and the junction held 21 bases outside the gene matches. In DNA, the CDR3 is TGTGCCTGTAGTCCCTCGATGTCTAGCGGTGCGGGACAGTTCTTC. This sequence encodes CACSPSMSSGAGQFF.

This clonotype was seen at least ten times. The chain joins TRBV28 to TRBJ2-1; 8 positions match TRBD2. Unmatched junction bases numbered 5, after V lost 3 bases and J lost 7 bases. There are 14 residues in the CDR3. Germline V lookup: CDR1 MDHEN, CDR2 SYDVKM. The CDR3 coding sequence is TGTGCCAGCAGTTTCGCAGCGGGAGTTAATGAGCAGTTCTTC. Translation: CASSFAAGVNEQFF.

A note on this clonotype: The missing conserved phenylalanine or tryptophan at the end of this CDR3 makes a read error likely. V usage is TRBV6-1 and J usage is TRBJ2-7; either TRBD1 or TRBD2 may supply D (5 bases each). This CDR3 is 14 amino acids long. The V gene lost 1 base and the J gene lost 4 bases, with 11 bases spanning the gap. The germline V gene has CDR1 MNHNS and CDR2 SASEGT. CDR3 loop: CASSEVLRGYEQYL. CDR3 DNA: TGTGCCAGCAGTGAAGTACTGAGGGGTTACGAGCAGTACTTA.